One and the same sample provided the 26 T cell receptor beta chains below, sequenced in a study of blood T cell repertoires in COVID-19 (dated by TCRdb to 2020 to 2021). Libraries were constructed by the immunoSEQ multiplex PCR assay. What TCRdb holds here is the immuneACCESS table cut down to in-frame rearrangements. Part of the clones is not present; checked against another copy, under half of the missing clones reflect an unresolved V gene, and the others are unexplained. The sample has tens of thousands of clones on record, about four fifths of them singletons. The top ten clones comprise 25% of the sample. Input material: peripheral blood. These receptor sequences come from a human donor in a cohort sampled during active COVID-19.

This sequence joins TRBV29-1 and TRBJ1-5, with 10 bases fitting TRBD1. CDR3 length: 17 residues. V shed 4 bases and J 2 bases; nucleotides not matched to a gene: 11. From germline, CDR1 is SQVTM and CDR2 ANQGSEA. CDR3 coding DNA: TGCAGCGTTGCCCTAGCCGGTGGGACAGGGGGCAATCAGCCCCAGCATTTT. Amino acid sequence: CSVALAGGTGGNQPQHF.

The chain uses TRBV30 and TRBJ2-5; D might be TRBD1 (6 bases). V was clipped by 3 bases and J by 5 bases, with 10 bases between them. CDR1 is GTSNPN and CDR2 is SVGIG in the germline V gene (reference sequence). The CDR3 extends over 12 amino acids. The DNA for the CDR3 is TGTGCCTGGAGCGGAGACAGGGAGACCCAGTACTTC. Translation: CAWSGDRETQYF.

The genes are TRBV19 and TRBJ2-1; 9 positions agree with TRBD2. The V segment lost 3 bases and the J segment 9 bases; nucleotides outside the gene matches: 9. Germline lookup yields CDR1 LNHDA and CDR2 SQIVND (reference sequence). This CDR3 is 15 amino acids long. As DNA, the CDR3 is TGTGCCAGTAGTATTGGTAGCGGGAGAAGGGGTGAGCAGTTCTTC. This sequence encodes CASSIGSGRRGEQFF.

V gene TRBV9 combines with J gene TRBJ2-2; TRBD2 matches 7 bases. V lost 0 bases to trimming and J lost 5 bases; unmatched junction nucleotides: 4. Germline V CDR1 and CDR2: SGDLS, YYNGEE. The CDR3 spans 15 residues. The CDR3 nucleotides are TGTGCCAGCAGCGTAGAGGTGGGGGGGACCGGGGAGCTGTTTTTT. This gives the protein CASSVEVGGTGELFF.

The chain uses TRBV28 and TRBJ1-5; the match to TRBD1 covers 8 bases. With 5 bases clipped from V and 11 bases from J, the junction kept 11 bases outside the gene matches. The V gene's germline CDR1 is MDHEN and CDR2 SYDVKM. The CDR3 contains 14 residues. The CDR3 here is CASSDAGTGLAQHF. CDR3 nucleotides: TGTGCCAGCAGTGACGCCGGGACAGGTCTGGCCCAGCATTTT.

This rearrangement joins TRBV15 to TRBJ2-3; tentative D call: TRBD1 (5 bases). Germline loops: CDR1 LNHNV, CDR2 YYDKDF (reference sequence). The V end lost 2 bases, the J end lost 3 bases, and 9 bases lay between the germline ends. The CDR3 has 14 amino acids. The CDR3 sequence is CATSRQGWTDTQYF. The DNA for the CDR3 is TGTGCCACCAGCAGACAGGGATGGACAGATACGCAGTATTTT.

This clone occurred a few times. The chain has TRBV30 and TRBJ1-5, with a weak D call TRBD1 (6 bases). The CDR3 loop spans 15 amino acids. V dropped 1 base and J dropped 1 base, with 11 bases sitting between them. Per germline, CDR1 GTSNPN and CDR2 SVGIG (reference sequence). The CDR3 coding sequence is TGTGCCTGGAGTGCCCTGGGGGCGAGCAATCAGCCCCAGCATTTT. Encoded protein: CAWSALGASNQPQHF.

This sequence joins TRBV6-5 and TRBJ1-1, with D perhaps matching TRBD1 (5 bases). This CDR3 region has 13 residues. Germline loops: CDR1 MNHEY, CDR2 SVGAGI. The V gene lost 5 bases and the J gene lost 4 bases, with 11 bases spanning the gap. The CDR3 reads CASSPLGGTEAFF. As DNA, the CDR3 is TGTGCCAGCAGTCCGCTGGGGGGCACTGAAGCTTTCTTT.

The V call is TRBV28, the J call TRBJ1-2; 11 nucleotides match TRBD1. The CDR3 is made up of 18 amino acids. Germline CDR1 reads MDHEN; CDR2 reads SYDVKM. The ends lost 7 bases at V and 4 bases at J; junction bases unmatched: 17. For the CDR3, the DNA is TGTGCCAGCACGGGGCTTGGGACAGGGGGTGTGGGCCGCTATGGCTACACCTTC. It specifies CASTGLGTGGVGRYGYTF.

This chain joins TRBV4-1 and TRBJ2-5; possible D gene TRBD2, 7 bases. Germline CDR1 is MGHRA and CDR2 is YSYEKL. V was shortened by 1 base and J by 5 bases, with 11 bases between the two germline ends. This CDR3 contains 14 residues. The CDR3 bases are TGCGCCAGCAGCCAAGCGGGGGGCGGGGAGACCCAGTACTTC. The encoded protein is CASSQAGGGETQYF.

This clone was picked up one time. The chain combines TRBV6-6 with TRBJ1-5; TRBD1 is a possible D gene (5 bases). Germline lookup yields CDR1 MNHNY and CDR2 SVGAGI (reference sequence). V was trimmed by 8 bases and J by 7 bases, leaving 21 bases between them. The CDR3 runs 15 residues. This CDR3 is CASGYSPQGGQPQHF. CDR3 coding DNA: TGTGCCAGCGGCTACTCTCCGCAGGGTGGCCAGCCCCAGCATTTT.

This rearrangement joins TRBV9 to TRBJ2-5; TRBD2 aligns across 10 bases. This CDR3 has 16 amino acids. Germline loops: CDR1 SGDLS, CDR2 YYNGEE. The V gene end was trimmed by 2 bases and the J gene end by 5 bases; junction bases not matched to a gene: 9. For the CDR3, the DNA is TGTGCCAGCAGCGTCGGTCTAGCGGGGGCTGGGGAGACCCAGTACTTC. This translates into CASSVGLAGAGETQYF.

The rearrangement joins TRBV5-5 to TRBJ1-1; 8 nucleotides line up with TRBD1. The CDR3 loop spans 16 amino acids. The J segment lost 0 bases and the V segment lost 3 bases, leaving 7 bases of the junction unmatched. Germline V gene sequence: CDR1 SGHKS, CDR2 YYEKEE (reference sequence). The CDR3 sequence is CASSSEWTGLNTEAFF. DNA of the CDR3: TGTGCCAGCAGCTCGGAATGGACAGGGCTGAACACTGAAGCTTTCTTT. Variable domain in full (rest from reference TRBV5-5 and TRBJ1-1): DAGVTQSPTHLIKTRGQQVTLRCSPISGHKSVSWYQQVLGQGPQFIFQYYEKEERGRGNFPDRFSARQFPNYSSELNVNALLLGDSALYLCASSSEWTGLNTEAFFGQGTRLTVV.

V gene TRBV6-6 combines with J gene TRBJ2-6; 7 bases map to TRBD2. Germline CDR1 MNHNY, CDR2 SVGAGI (reference sequence). V gave up 4 bases and J gave up 2 bases; unmatched junction bases: 5. This CDR3 comprises 16 residues. The CDR3: CASSFLSGAGANVLTF. For the CDR3, the DNA is TGTGCCAGCAGTTTCCTCAGCGGGGCTGGGGCCAACGTCCTGACTTTC.

This chain uses TRBV12-3 or TRBV12-4 with TRBJ1-5, with D hard to call. Trimming stripped 7 bases from V and 3 bases from J, with 10 bases between. The CDR3 sequence is 13 residues long. The CDR3 DNA reads as TGTGCCAGCACCAAAAACTCCAATCAGCCCCAGCATTTT. It yields the protein CASTKNSNQPQHF.

This chain links TRBV28 with TRBJ2-3, with 7 positions matching TRBD1. Per the germline V gene, CDR1 is MDHEN and CDR2 is SYDVKM. CDR3 length: 15 amino acids. Trimming took 3 bases from V and 0 from J; bases not matched to a gene: 3. This CDR3 reads CASSLDRKSTDTQYF. The CDR3 DNA is TGTGCCAGCAGTTTGGACAGGAAGAGCACAGATACGCAGTATTTT.

This chain links TRBV2 with TRBJ2-1, with TRBD2 identical over 9 bases. The V and J ends lost 2 bases and 0 bases, in that order; junction bases with no gene match: 5. CDR3 length: 17 residues. Germline V CDR1 and CDR2: SNHLY, FYNNEI. The CDR3 DNA follows: TGTGCCAGCAGTGAAATGGGTAGCGGGAGCTCCTACAATGAGCAGTTCTTC. It is translated as CASSEMGSGSSYNEQFF.

V is TRBV7-9 and J is TRBJ1-1; TRBD1 is a possible D gene (6 bases). Germline V gives CDR1 SEHNR, CDR2 FQNEAQ (reference sequence). The CDR3 consists of 15 residues. Deletions cut 2 bases from V and 0 bases from J, with 10 bases between. The CDR3 DNA follows: TGTGCCAGCAGCTTACATGGACAGCTGAACACTGAAGCTTTCTTT. Its protein product is CASSLHGQLNTEAFF.

The rearrangement uses TRBV6-5 and TRBJ1-1; tentative D call: TRBD1 (5 bases). Germline V gene data show CDR1 as MNHEY and CDR2 as SVGAGI. V lost 8 bases and J lost 5, with 15 bases in between. The length of the CDR3 is 13 residues. CDR3 residues: CASVEQGGTEAFF. The CDR3 coding sequence is TGTGCCAGCGTTGAGCAGGGAGGGACTGAAGCTTTCTTT.

The chain has TRBV3-1 (or the pseudogene TRBV3-2) and TRBJ2-3; 9 bases line up with TRBD2. V shed 4 bases and J 2 bases; nucleotides not matched to a gene: 10. Looked up from germline, CDR1 is LGHDT and CDR2 is YNNKEL (reference sequence). The CDR3 is 17 residues long. The chain's CDR3 is CASSRRRLAGNTDTQYF. The DNA for the CDR3 is TGTGCCAGCAGCCGCCGGCGGCTAGCGGGGAACACAGATACGCAGTATTTT.

In this sample, this clone turned up once. J is TRBJ2-2 and V is TRBV11-2, with D perhaps matching TRBD2 (5 bases). Germline CDR1 is SGHAT and CDR2 is FQNNGV. This CDR3 has 13 amino acids. With 5 bases removed from V and 5 bases from J, the gap between germline ends came to 9 bases. The CDR3: CASSPRGTGELFF. The CDR3 region has the DNA TGTGCCAGCAGCCCCCGAGGGACCGGGGAGCTGTTTTTT.

The chain has TRBV11-2 and TRBJ2-7; D remains ambiguous. The CDR3 runs 13 residues. The germline V gene encodes CDR1 SGHAT and CDR2 FQNNGV. V was trimmed by 5 bases and J by 2 bases, leaving 10 bases between them. Here the CDR3 DNA reads TGTGCCAGCAGCCCCCCTGGCACCTACGAGCAGTACTTC. This gives the protein CASSPPGTYEQYF.

In its sample, this clone was seen once. The chain couples TRBV10-1 to TRBJ2-3, with 10 bases matching TRBD2. The germline gives CDR1 WNHNN, CDR2 SYGVQD (reference sequence). The length of the CDR3 is 17 residues. After removal of 6 bases from V and 0 bases from J, the junction contained 9 bases not matched to a gene. The CDR3 sequence: CASSSGLAAASTDTQYF. The CDR3 region has the DNA TGCGCCAGCAGCTCTGGACTAGCGGCCGCTAGCACAGATACGCAGTATTTT.

The chain is built from TRBV5-1 and TRBJ1-1; D may be TRBD1 (5 bases). The CDR3 sequence is 13 residues long. V dropped 4 bases and J dropped 1 base, with 8 bases sitting between them. Germline values: CDR1 SGHRS, CDR2 YFSETQ. DNA for the CDR3: TGCGCCAGCAGCACAGGAACGAACACTGAAGCTTTCTTT. Residues: CASSTGTNTEAFF. The variable domain in full, completed from reference TRBV5-1 and TRBJ1-1, reads KAGVTQTPRYLIKTRGQQVTLSCSPISGHRSVSWYQQTPGQGLQFLFEYFSETQRNKGNFPGRFSGRQFSNSRSEMNVSTLELGDSALYLCASSTGTNTEAFFGQGTRLTVV.

This rearrangement joins TRBV10-2 to TRBJ1-1; D is ambiguous. This CDR3 region has 12 residues. V lost 5 bases and J 5 bases, leaving 9 bases between the germline ends. Germline loops: CDR1 WSHSY, CDR2 SAAADI. CDR3 loop: CASSISRTEAFF. In nucleotides, the CDR3 is TGCGCCAGCAGTATTTCGAGGACTGAAGCTTTCTTT.

This clone has only a few counts. The rearrangement joins TRBV2 to TRBJ2-7; perhaps TRBD1 as D (5 bases). This CDR3 contains 12 residues. CDR1 and CDR2 (germline): SNHLY, FYNNEI. Trimming left V 6 bases short and J 3 bases short, with 9 bases between. CDR3 sequence reads: CASRNQGYEQYF. CDR3 nucleotide sequence: TGTGCCAGCAGGAACCAGGGCTACGAGCAGTACTTC.